This is a list of T cell receptor beta chains from one sample in a study of T cells after somatic rescue of genetic block. TCRdb keeps only in-frame clones here, not all; method: immunoSEQ multiplex PCR. The data show 110,000 or so clones, 85% to 95% seen once. The sample consisted of peripheral blood mononuclear cells (PBMCs). All receptors derive from a woman between 18 and 29 years old. Both conserved end residues are part of each CDR3. A D gene is named only where the DNA matches it firmly. A clone size is listed for some rows: how often the clone was seen (once, few, many), or a class if it is expanded.

CDR3aa	CDR3nt	d_gene	j_gene	abundance	len	v_gene
CASSPDKWNYGYTF	TGTGCCAGCAGTCCGGACAAGTGGAACTATGGCTACACCTTC	.	TRBJ1-2	.	14	TRBV27
CASSSRGIQYF	TGTGCCAGCAGCTCGCGGGGCATTCAGTACTTC	.	TRBJ2-4	.	11	TRBV5-8
CASSIAGTPYSNQPQHF	TGTGCCAGTAGTATAGCAGGGACACCGTATAGCAATCAGCCCCAGCATTTT	.	TRBJ1-5	.	17	TRBV19
CASGSKPGLAGGQGNEQFF	TGTGCTAGTGGTTCCAAACCGGGACTAGCGGGGGGGCAAGGGAATGAGCAGTTCTTC	TRBD2	TRBJ2-1	.	19	TRBV12-5
CAISEFEANYGYTF	TGTGCCATCAGTGAGTTCGAAGCTAACTATGGCTACACCTTC	.	TRBJ1-2	.	14	TRBV10-3
CASSMTPIEAFF	TGTGCCAGTAGTATGACACCCATTGAAGCTTTCTTT	.	TRBJ1-1	.	12	TRBV19
CASSSRTGLGQPQHF	TGTGCCAGTAGTTCACGGACGGGATTAGGGCAGCCCCAGCATTTT	.	TRBJ1-5	.	15	TRBV19
CAWRPGRLPYGYTF	TGTGCCTGGAGGCCCGGGCGGCTTCCATATGGCTACACCTTC	.	TRBJ1-2	.	14	TRBV30
CASRALSVNTEAFF	TGTGCCAGCAGGGCCCTTTCAGTGAACACTGAAGCTTTCTTT	.	TRBJ1-1	.	14	TRBV27
CASMGTVNTGELFF	TGTGCCAGTATGGGGACTGTGAACACCGGGGAGCTGTTTTTT	.	TRBJ2-2	.	14	TRBV19
CASSPSRDEKLFF	TGTGCCAGCAGCCCAAGCCGGGACGAAAAACTGTTTTTT	.	TRBJ1-4	.	13	TRBV7-2
CASSLGPGYNEQFF	TGCGCCAGCAGCTTGGGACCAGGCTACAATGAGCAGTTCTTC	.	TRBJ2-1	.	14	TRBV5-1
CASSSGVDQPQHF	TGTGCCAGCAGCTCAGGGGTGGATCAGCCCCAGCATTTT	.	TRBJ1-5	.	13	TRBV7-9
CASSPGQAYTEAFF	TGTGCCAGTAGTCCAGGACAGGCGTACACTGAAGCTTTCTTT	TRBD1	TRBJ1-1	few	14	TRBV19
CASSQDGQGKTYEQYF	TGCGCCAGCAGCCAAGATGGGCAGGGTAAGACCTACGAGCAGTACTTC	.	TRBJ2-7	.	16	TRBV4-3
CASSLDRSTDTQYF	TGTGCCAGCAGCTTGGACAGGAGCACAGATACGCAGTATTTT	.	TRBJ2-3	.	14	TRBV5-4
CASSTAGNYEQYF	TGTGCCAGCAGTACCGCAGGGAACTACGAGCAGTACTTC	.	TRBJ2-7	.	13	TRBV2
CASSRHQGAYEQYF	TGTGCCAGCAGCCGCCATCAGGGGGCTTACGAGCAGTACTTC	TRBD1	TRBJ2-7	.	14	TRBV7-2
CASSVGVGGRQETQYF	TGTGCCAGCAGCGTAGGCGTAGGGGGCCGCCAAGAGACCCAGTACTTC	TRBD1	TRBJ2-5	once	16	TRBV9